Listed below are T cell receptor beta chains from one sample, sequenced in a study of blood T cell repertoires in COVID-19. Assay: immunoSEQ multiplex PCR; the TCRdb copy retains only in-frame clones and omits some. The table records some 220,000 clones, approximately 85% of them present only once. The source material was peripheral blood. The source is a woman aged 65 to 85 with COVID-19, enrolled during active disease. Both conserved end residues are part of each CDR3. A D gene is named only where the DNA matches it firmly. Size is stated for part of the rows, as once, few or many counts, or as a class when the clone is expanded.

TRBV5-1	TRBD2	TRBJ2-1	NA	TGCGCCAGCAGCGGGGGACTAGCGGACAATGAGCAGTTCTTC	CASSGGLADNEQFF
TRBV19	TRBD1	TRBJ1-4	NA	TGTGCCAGTAGTATAGCGACAGGGGATTTCGCAGAAAAACTGTTTTTT	CASSIATGDFAEKLFF
TRBV7-2	TRBD1	TRBJ2-3	NA	TGTGCCAGCAGCTCCCGGGACAGGGGCACAGATACGCAGTATTTT	CASSSRDRGTDTQYF
TRBV2	NA	TRBJ1-1	NA	TGTGCCAGCAGGTCGACAGGCTCCACTGAAGCTTTCTTT	CASRSTGSTEAFF
TRBV21-1	NA	TRBJ1-2	NA	TGTGCCACCGACGGGACACTTTATGGCTACACCTTC	CATDGTLYGYTF
TRBV6-5	NA	TRBJ2-7	NA	TGTGCCAGCAGTCTACAGGTCGCCTACGAGCAGTACTTC	CASSLQVAYEQYF
TRBV19	TRBD1	TRBJ2-6	NA	TGTGCCAGTAGTCCCCGACCTCGGACAGGGGATGGGGCCAACGTCCTGACTTTC	CASSPRPRTGDGANVLTF
TRBV6-2/TRBV6-3	NA	TRBJ2-1	once	TGTGCCAGCAGCGCCTCAACAGGGCAGATTGGTGAGCAGTTCTTC	CASSASTGQIGEQFF
TRBV7-2	TRBD2	TRBJ2-1	NA	TGTGCCAGCAGCTTAGCTAGCGGGAGGGCCTACAATGAGCAGTTCTTC	CASSLASGRAYNEQFF
TRBV7-2	TRBD1	TRBJ1-2	NA	TGTGCCAGCAGCTCCCAGACAGGGTTTAGTGGCTACACCTTC	CASSSQTGFSGYTF
TRBV5-4	NA	TRBJ2-5	NA	TGTGCCAGCAGCTTGGGGAGAGCAGAGACCCAGTACTTC	CASSLGRAETQYF
TRBV5-1	TRBD1	TRBJ2-2	NA	TGCGCCAGCAGCGCGACAGGGGGTATGGCCGGGGAGCTGTTTTTT	CASSATGGMAGELFF
TRBV14	TRBD1	TRBJ1-2	NA	TGTGCCAGCAGCCGTTTGGACAGGGGCCAAGGCTACACCTTC	CASSRLDRGQGYTF
TRBV5-1	TRBD1	TRBJ2-5	NA	TGCGCCAGCAGCCAAATCGACAGGGGGCGCTGGGGTAAAGAGACCCAGTACTTC	CASSQIDRGRWGKETQYF
TRBV6-4	TRBD1	TRBJ1-1	once	TGTGCCAGCAGTGACTCTTCGGACAGGGGGTATAGCACTGAAGCTTTCTTT	CASSDSSDRGYSTEAFF
TRBV19	TRBD2	TRBJ2-3	few	TGTGCCAGTAGAGGGACTAGCGGGAGGCCGGATACGCAGTATTTT	CASRGTSGRPDTQYF
TRBV5-1	NA	TRBJ2-7	NA	TGCGCCAGCAGCCCCCGCGGAGAATACGAGCAGTACTTC	CASSPRGEYEQYF
TRBV6-5	NA	TRBJ2-7	NA	TGTGCCAGCTTAGGGACTTATTGGGAGCAGTACTTC	CASLGTYWEQYF
TRBV6-2/TRBV6-3	NA	TRBJ1-3	NA	TGTGCCAGCAGCCCAGCGGTGGGGATAACTGGAAACACCATATATTTT	CASSPAVGITGNTIYF
TRBV5-4	TRBD2	TRBJ2-5	NA	TGTGCCAGCAAGGCTAGCGGGAGGGCCGGGGAGACCCAGTACTTC	CASKASGRAGETQYF
TRBV4-2	TRBD2	TRBJ2-1	few	TGTGCCAGCAGCCAAGCGCATCGGGGGGGTAGCTCCTCCTACAATGAGCAGTTCTTC	CASSQAHRGGSSSYNEQFF
TRBV11-2	NA	TRBJ2-5	NA	TGTGCCAGCAGCTTCCACGCGGGTTCCCAAGAGACCCAGTACTTC	CASSFHAGSQETQYF
TRBV27	NA	TRBJ2-7	NA	TGTGCCAGCAGTCGGGGTGAAAATTACGAGCAGTACTTC	CASSRGENYEQYF
TRBV24-1	TRBD1	TRBJ2-7	NA	TGTGCCACCAGTGACAATGGACAGGGTAATAACGAGCAGTACTTC	CATSDNGQGNNEQYF
TRBV7-9	NA	TRBJ1-6	NA	TGTGCCAGCAGCTTAGAGTTGGGAGAGTCACCCCTCCACTTT	CASSLELGESPLHF
TRBV5-1	NA	TRBJ2-7	NA	TGCGCCAGCAGCTTGGGTGGCCCGGGGAGTTACGAGCAGTACTTC	CASSLGGPGSYEQYF
TRBV9	TRBD1	TRBJ1-3	NA	TGTGCCAGCAGCGTAGGGACAGGGGGTACTTTCTCTGGAAACACCATATATTTT	CASSVGTGGTFSGNTIYF
TRBV19	TRBD1	TRBJ1-1	NA	TGTGCCAGTGGGACAGGGGTCTTGAACACTGAAGCTTTCTTT	CASGTGVLNTEAFF
TRBV30	NA	TRBJ1-2	NA	TGTGCCTGGAGTCCTATACCCACGCGGGGCTACACCTTC	CAWSPIPTRGYTF